These T cell receptor beta chains were read from a single sample in a study of T cell repertoires in cytomegalovirus infection. TCRdb recomputed calls from the reads with MiXCR, one row per CDR3 protein. The sample consists of hundreds of thousands of distinct CDR3 sequences, 15% to 20% of them appearing once. The sequencing input was PBMCs. The receptors stem from a human donor in good health (CMV status not recorded). Some clones in this sample may be carry-over from other donors' samples. The CDR3 runs from the conserved cysteine through the conserved F or W. A D gene is named only where the DNA matches it firmly. For some rows the clone size is stated as once, few or many, or as a class when expanded; others skip it.

cdr3_nt: TGTGCCAGCAGCTTGGATGGTGGGGCCTCAGGACGCGAGCAGTACTTC
cdr3_aa: CASSLDGGASGREQYF
d_call: .
v_call: TRBV5-4
clone_size: .
j_call: TRBJ2-7

cdr3_nt: TGTGCCAGCAGTGTAATAGGTCGCGAGCAGTACTTC
cdr3_aa: CASSVIGREQYF
d_call: .
v_call: TRBV12-3/TRBV12-4
clone_size: many
j_call: TRBJ2-7

cdr3_nt: TGCGCCAGCAGCCACCCCCCAGATACGCAGTATTTT
cdr3_aa: CASSHPPDTQYF
d_call: .
v_call: TRBV4-3
clone_size: few
j_call: TRBJ2-3

cdr3_nt: TGCAGTGCTAGAGTTTCGGGGGAGCTTGGCTACACCTTC
cdr3_aa: CSARVSGELGYTF
d_call: .
v_call: TRBV20-1
clone_size: .
j_call: TRBJ1-2

cdr3_nt: TGCAGTGCTAGTGAGGCCTGGGGAGCTTTCTTT
cdr3_aa: CSASEAWGAFF
d_call: .
v_call: TRBV20-1
clone_size: .
j_call: TRBJ1-1

cdr3_nt: TGTGCCAGCAGTCGAACAGGGTTCACTGAAGCTTTCTTT
cdr3_aa: CASSRTGFTEAFF
d_call: .
v_call: TRBV7-9
clone_size: many
j_call: TRBJ1-1

cdr3_nt: TGTGCCAGCAGTTTCCGCTGGCGGGGCTACACCTTC
cdr3_aa: CASSFRWRGYTF
d_call: .
v_call: TRBV12-3/TRBV12-4
clone_size: many
j_call: TRBJ1-2

cdr3_nt: TGCGCCAGCAGCCAAGACAGGGTTGGAAACACCATATATTTT
cdr3_aa: CASSQDRVGNTIYF
d_call: .
v_call: TRBV4-3
clone_size: .
j_call: TRBJ1-3

cdr3_nt: TGTGCCAGCAGCTTCGGGGGTTCTAAGTTCTTC
cdr3_aa: CASSFGGSKFF
d_call: .
v_call: TRBV7-2
clone_size: many
j_call: TRBJ2-1

cdr3_nt: TGCGCCAGCAGCCAAGAAAGCAGGCCACAGTCGTATGGCTACACCTTC
cdr3_aa: CASSQESRPQSYGYTF
d_call: .
v_call: TRBV4-3
clone_size: .
j_call: TRBJ1-2